The entry below gives a single TCR beta chain sequence along with its context. Its antigen is undetermined. It was with 60 Vbeta and 13 Jbeta primers that the PCR ran. The table came from immunoSEQ multiplex PCR; TCRdb's copy has only in-frame clones and leaves some out. The table has 150,000 to 250,000 clones, approximately 80% seen once. This sample stems from a study of cytomegalovirus exposure and HLA in healthy donors. Overall study findings and caveats: Cytomegalovirus-associated TCR beta chains were listed, numbering around 150. Immune exposure data for these donors was limited to CMV serostatus.

The CDR3 runs to 14 residues. Per the germline V gene, CDR1 is LGHNA and CDR2 is YSLEER. This clonotype originated in a boy aged 2 to 10 in good health and CMV-seronegative. Sequenced input: PBMCs. This sequence joins TRBV4-3 and TRBJ2-5, with a weak D call TRBD1 (6 bases). The J call may be mistaken, given a closer DNA end match to TRBJ2-7. The CDR3 DNA sequence: TGCGCCAGCAGCCAAGACAGGGGAACCTACGAGCAGTACTTC. As protein: CASSQDRGTYEQYF.